The clone carrying this TCR beta chain has at least ten counts. No antigen is known for it. This sample was taken from a study of early T cells in non-severe SARS-CoV-2 infection. About the research overall: Unpaired chains resulted from sequencing bulk RNA of unsorted whole blood. Findings of the study overall: Matching against VDJdb likely underestimated virus-specific expansions, favoring anti-spike CD8.

cDNA molecules, individually, were tagged with unique molecular identifiers. TCRdb ran MiXCR on the 5' RACE reads and lists one entry per CDR3 protein. Of 75,000 or so distinct CDR3 sequences detected, approximately 10% appear once; the ten largest clones hold roughly 6%. Material: whole blood, obtained at baseline. The TCR originated in an adult who was a healthcare worker with PCR-confirmed SARS-CoV-2 infection or an uninfected control (not recorded which).

The CDR3 nucleotides read TGTGCCAGCAGCTTCAAAATCGCCGGGGGCAGGGGAGTGAATGAGCAGTTCTTC. As protein: CASSFKIAGGRGVNEQFF. The chain uses TRBV11-3 and TRBJ2-1; perhaps D is TRBD1 or TRBD2 (6 bases each). The CDR3 is 18 amino acids. The germline gives CDR1 SGHNT, CDR2 YENEEA. The V end lost 3 bases, the J end lost 7 bases, and 25 bases lay between the germline ends.